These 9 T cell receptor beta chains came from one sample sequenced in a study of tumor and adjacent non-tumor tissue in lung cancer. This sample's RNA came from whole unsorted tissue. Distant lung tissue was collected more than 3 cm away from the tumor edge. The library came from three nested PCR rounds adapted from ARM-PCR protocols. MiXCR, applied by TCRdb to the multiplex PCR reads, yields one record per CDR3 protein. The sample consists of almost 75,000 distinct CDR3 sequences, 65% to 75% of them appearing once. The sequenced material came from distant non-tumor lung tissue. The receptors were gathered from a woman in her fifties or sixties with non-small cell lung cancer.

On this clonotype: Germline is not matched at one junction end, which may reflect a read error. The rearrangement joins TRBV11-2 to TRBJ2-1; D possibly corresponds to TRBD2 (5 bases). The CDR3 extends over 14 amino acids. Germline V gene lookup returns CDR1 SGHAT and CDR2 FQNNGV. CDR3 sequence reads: CASSSLAQYNKQFF. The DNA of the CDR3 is TGTGCTAGCAGCTCCCTAGCCCAATACAATAAGCAGTTCTTC.

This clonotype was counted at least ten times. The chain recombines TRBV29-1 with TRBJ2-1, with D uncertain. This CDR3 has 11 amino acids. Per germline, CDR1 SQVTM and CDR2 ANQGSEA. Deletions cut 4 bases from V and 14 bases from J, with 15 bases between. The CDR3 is CSVVPDFEEFF. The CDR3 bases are TGCAGCGTTGTCCCGGATTTCGAGGAGTTCTTC.

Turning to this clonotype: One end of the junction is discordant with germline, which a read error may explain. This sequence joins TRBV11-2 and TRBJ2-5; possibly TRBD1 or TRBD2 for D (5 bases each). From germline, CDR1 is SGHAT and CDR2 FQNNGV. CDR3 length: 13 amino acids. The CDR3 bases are TGTGCCTGCAGGGTCGGGGTTAAAGAGGCCCACTACTTC. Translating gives CACRVGVKEAHYF.

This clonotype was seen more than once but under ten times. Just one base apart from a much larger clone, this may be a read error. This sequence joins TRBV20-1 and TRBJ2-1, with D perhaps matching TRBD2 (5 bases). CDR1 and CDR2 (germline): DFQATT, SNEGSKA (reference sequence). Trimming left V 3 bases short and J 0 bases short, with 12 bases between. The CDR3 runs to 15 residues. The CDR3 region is CSASDTEGSYNEQFF. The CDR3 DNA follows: TGCAGTGCTAGTGATACAGAGGGCTCCTACAATGAGCAGTTCTTC.

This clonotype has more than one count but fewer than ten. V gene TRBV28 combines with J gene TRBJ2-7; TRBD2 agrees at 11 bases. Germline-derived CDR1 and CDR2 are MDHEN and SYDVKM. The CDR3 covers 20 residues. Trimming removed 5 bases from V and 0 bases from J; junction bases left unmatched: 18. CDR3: CASSPHPEGLAETSSYEQYF. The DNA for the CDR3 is TGTGCCAGCAGTCCCCATCCAGAGGGACTAGCGGAGACAAGCTCCTACGAGCAGTACTTC.

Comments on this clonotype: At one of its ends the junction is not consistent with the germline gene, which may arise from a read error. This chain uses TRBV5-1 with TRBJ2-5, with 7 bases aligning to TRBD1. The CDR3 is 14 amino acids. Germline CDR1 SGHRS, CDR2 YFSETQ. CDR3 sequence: CTSSLDRLQETQYF. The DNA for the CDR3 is TGCACCAGCAGTTTGGACAGGCTCCAAGAGACCCAGTACTTC.

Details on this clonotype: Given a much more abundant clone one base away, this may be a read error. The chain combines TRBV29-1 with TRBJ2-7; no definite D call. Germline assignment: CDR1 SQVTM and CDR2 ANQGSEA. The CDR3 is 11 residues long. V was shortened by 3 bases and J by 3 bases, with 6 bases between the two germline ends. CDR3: CSVDRDYEQYF. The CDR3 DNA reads TGCAGCGTTGATCGTGACTACGAGCAGTACTTC.

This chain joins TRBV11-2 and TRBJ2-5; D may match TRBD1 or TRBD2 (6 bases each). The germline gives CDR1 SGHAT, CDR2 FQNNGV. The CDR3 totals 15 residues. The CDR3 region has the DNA TGTAGCAGCAGCTTAGATCTGGGGGGCGGGGAGACCCAGTACTTC. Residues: CSSSLDLGGGETQYF.

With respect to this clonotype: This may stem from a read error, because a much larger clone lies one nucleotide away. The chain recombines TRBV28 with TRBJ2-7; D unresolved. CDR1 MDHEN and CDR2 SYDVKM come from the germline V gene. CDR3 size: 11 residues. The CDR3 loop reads CTSSFLSEQYF. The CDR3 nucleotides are TGTACCAGCAGTTTTCTTAGCGAGCAGTACTTC.